This T cell receptor (beta chain) was captured by sequencing in a study of T cells in Graves' hyperthyroidism and ophthalmopathy. V gave up 4 bases and J gave up 8 bases; unmatched junction bases: 8. The CDR3 has 13 amino acids. The germline V gene has CDR1 SQVTM and CDR2 ANQGSEA. Uncontrolled infection, other autoimmune disease, pregnancy or lactation excluded patients. The source of the PBMCs was roughly 10 ml of fresh peripheral blood. Researchers amplified the TCR beta CDR3 regions from RNA transcripts. The HTBI set primed first-round TCR CDR3 RT-PCR. TCRdb reprocessed the multiplex PCR reads via MiXCR and lists one record per CDR3 protein. Of roughly 500,000 distinct CDR3 sequences listed, roughly a sixth are singletons. On this clonotype: It may be a read error: a sequence one base away is much more abundant.

Sequenced input: blood. The chain carries TRBV29-1 and TRBJ2-1; 7 bases map to TRBD1. The receptor was isolated from a woman aged 25 to 39 with Graves' ophthalmopathy. The CDR3 nucleotides read TGCAGCGTTGGGAGTAGGGACAGACATGAGCAGTTCTTC. Translation gives CSVGSRDRHEQFF.